What follows are 22 T cell receptor beta chains derived from one specimen sequenced in a study of radiation and T cells in renal cell carcinoma. The sample's time point: baseline pretreatment blood. The treatment: 15 Gy SBRT to primary tumor, nephrectomy 4 weeks later. Clones were read by immunoSEQ multiplex PCR, and TCRdb kept only the in-frame ones, dropping some. The data show 130,000 or so clones, around four fifths seen once. The sample consisted of blood, taken from a patient whose treatment included radiotherapy and nephrectomy. These receptor sequences come from a woman aged 45-65 years with renal cell carcinoma.

V gene TRBV7-2 combines with J gene TRBJ1-5; TRBD1 matches at 7 bases. From germline, CDR1 is SGHTA and CDR2 FQGNSA. The junction had 1 base not matched to a gene; V was cut back by 0 bases and J by 2 bases. The CDR3 is 15 amino acids. In DNA, the CDR3 is TGTGCCAGCAGCTTAGCAGGGGGCGGCAATCAGCCCCAGCATTTT. It codes for CASSLAGGGNQPQHF.

This clone was counted between two and nine times. The chain employs TRBV7-2 and TRBJ2-3, with 10 bases lining up with TRBD2. Germline trimming cut 4 bases from V and 5 bases from J; bases unmatched to any gene: 9. CDR3 length equals 16 residues. Germline CDR1 is SGHTA and CDR2 is FQGNSA. The CDR3 DNA follows: TGTGCCAGCAGCTCCGGAGCGGGAGGGCCTAGAGATACGCAGTATTTT. This encodes CASSSGAGGPRDTQYF.

This chain's CDR3 is CASSWGLAGGSQETQYF. In nucleotides, the CDR3 is TGCGCCAGCAGCTGGGGACTAGCGGGGGGCAGCCAAGAGACCCAGTACTTC. This chain links TRBV5-1 with TRBJ2-5; 15 bases match TRBD2. This CDR3 spans 17 amino acids. Unmatched junction bases numbered 4, after V lost 3 bases and J lost 1 base. The V gene's germline CDR1 is SGHRS and CDR2 YFSETQ.

This clone turned up a few times. V is TRBV7-9 and J is TRBJ1-6; TRBD1 matches at 8 bases. The CDR3 is 15 residues long. Germline CDR1 SEHNR, CDR2 FQNEAQ (reference sequence). Trimming cost V 5 bases and J 8 bases; bases outside gene matches: 8. The CDR3 bases are TGTGCCAGCAGCGTATATACAGGGGGGGATTCACCCCTCCACTTT. Residues: CASSVYTGGDSPLHF.

This clone was counted between two and nine times. The chain recombines TRBV7-8 with TRBJ2-2; 14 nucleotides align to TRBD2. Trimming took 5 bases from V and 6 from J; bases not matched to a gene: 5. Germline assignment: CDR1 SGHVS and CDR2 FQNEAQ. The CDR3 has 16 amino acids. The CDR3 bases are TGTGCCAGCAGCCGGACTAGCGGGGGGTACGCCGGGGAGCTGTTTTTT. Translating it yields CASSRTSGGYAGELFF.

The chain carries TRBV4-3 and TRBJ2-3; D unresolved. Germline values: CDR1 LGHNA, CDR2 YSLEER. The CDR3 has 13 residues. Trimming pared 9 bases from V and 2 bases from J, leaving 12 bases between. DNA of the CDR3: TGCGCCAGTAATGCAGCCAACACAGATACGCAGTATTTT. As protein: CASNAANTDTQYF.

This chain connects TRBV6-5 to TRBJ1-1, with D hard to call. V was trimmed by 6 bases and J by 10 bases, leaving 15 bases between them. The V gene's germline CDR1 is MNHEY and CDR2 SVGAGI. This CDR3 contains 12 residues. CDR3 in DNA: TGTGCCAGCAGCCCCCTGGGCCAGCCAGCTTTCTTT. It specifies CASSPLGQPAFF.

The J gene is TRBJ1-3, the V gene TRBV13; D uncertain. Deletions cut 0 bases from V and 1 base from J, with 10 bases between. The germline CDR1 and CDR2 sequences are PRHDT and FYEKMQ (reference sequence). CDR3 length: 16 residues. The CDR3 loop is CASSLGSGNSGNTIYF. The DNA of the CDR3 is TGTGCCAGCAGCTTAGGCAGTGGGAATTCTGGAAACACCATATATTTT.

The genes are TRBV10-1 and TRBJ2-7; 8 bases are a match to TRBD1. CDR1 is WNHNN and CDR2 is SYGVQD in the germline V gene (reference sequence). After removal of 2 bases from V and 0 bases from J, the junction contained 3 bases not matched to a gene. This CDR3 region has 15 residues. The CDR3 nucleotides read TGCGCCAGCAGTGAGGGGGACAGGAACTCCTACGAGCAGTACTTC. It specifies CASSEGDRNSYEQYF.

The V and J genes are TRBV6-6 and TRBJ2-7, with TRBD2 matching 7 bases. CDR1 and CDR2 (germline): MNHNY, SVGAGI (reference sequence). The CDR3 sequence is 12 residues long. V dropped 6 bases and J dropped 6; count of bases not matched to a gene: 5. CDR3 DNA sequence: TGTGCCAGCAGCCCTCCGGGGGGCGAGCAGTACTTC. It encodes CASSPPGGEQYF.

This chain connects TRBV4-3 to TRBJ2-1; 8 bases are shared with TRBD2. Per germline, CDR1 LGHNA and CDR2 YSLEER. The V segment lost 0 bases and the J segment 12 bases; nucleotides outside the gene matches: 7. This CDR3 comprises 14 residues. CDR3 protein: CASSQDRQRGWQFF. In DNA form, the CDR3 reads TGCGCCAGCAGCCAAGATCGGCAGCGGGGGTGGCAGTTCTTC.

The chain has TRBV11-2 and TRBJ2-3; the D gene is possibly TRBD2 (6 bases). V lost 3 bases to trimming and J lost 6 bases, with 13 bases between them. Germline V gene sequence: CDR1 SGHAT, CDR2 FQNNGV. This CDR3 region has 14 residues. As DNA, the CDR3 is TGTGCCAGCAGCTTGGGGGGATTCTTGGATACGCAGTATTTT. It translates to CASSLGGFLDTQYF. The complete variable domain, with remaining parts taken from reference TRBV11-2 and TRBJ2-3, reads EAGVAQSPRYKIIEKRQSVAFWCNPISGHATLYWYQQILGQGPKLLIQFQNNGVVDDSQLPKDRFSAERLKGVDSTLKIQPAKLEDSAVYLCASSLGGFLDTQYFGPGTRLTVL.

The chain uses TRBV7-2 and TRBJ1-1; D remains unclear. Deletions cut 1 base from V and 1 base from J, with 7 bases between. This CDR3 is built from 14 residues. Germline V gene lookup returns CDR1 SGHTA and CDR2 FQGNSA. The CDR3 bases are TGTGCCAGCAGCTTAGAGGTCTCGAACACTGAAGCTTTCTTT. Translating gives CASSLEVSNTEAFF.

As for this clone: Other DNA sequences in the sample encode the same CDR3. The chain links TRBV7-2 to TRBJ2-5; D is unresolved. Germline V CDR1 and CDR2: SGHTA, FQGNSA. The CDR3 extends over 13 amino acids. Trimming left V 2 bases short and J 2 bases short, with 6 bases between. CDR3 DNA: TGTGCCAGCAGCTTATGGACGCAAGAGACCCAGTACTTC. Protein sequence: CASSLWTQETQYF.

V is TRBV6-6 and J is TRBJ2-7; D gene ambiguous. CDR3 length: 14 residues. CDR1 and CDR2 (germline): MNHNY, SVGAGI (reference sequence). Between the trimmed V and J ends, which lost 6 bases and 0 bases, there was a span of 12 bases. The CDR3 region has the DNA TGTGCCAGCAGCTTCGCGGCTAGCTCCTACGAGCAGTACTTC. Encoded protein: CASSFAASSYEQYF.

The chain has TRBV11-2 and TRBJ2-7, with 11 bases identical to TRBD2. The CDR3 extends over 15 amino acids. Germline assignment: CDR1 SGHAT and CDR2 FQNNGV. V lost 3 bases to trimming and J lost 3 bases; unmatched junction nucleotides: 4. CDR3 coding DNA: TGTGCCAGCAGCTTTCCGGGACTAGCGGTCTACGAGCAGTACTTC. This codes for CASSFPGLAVYEQYF.

The V gene is TRBV4-2, the J gene TRBJ2-5, with a possible D match to TRBD1 (5 bases). V lost 0 bases and J lost 1, with 6 bases in between. Germline V CDR1 and CDR2: LGHNA, YNFKEQ. The CDR3 length is 14 residues. DNA for the CDR3: TGTGCCAGCAGCCAAGATCAGGGCCAAGAGACCCAGTACTTC. This translates into CASSQDQGQETQYF.

V usage is TRBV2 and J usage is TRBJ1-4, with no clear D. Deletions cut 2 bases from V and 6 bases from J, with 13 bases between. From germline, CDR1 is SNHLY and CDR2 FYNNEI. The CDR3 consists of 15 residues. The CDR3 DNA follows: TGTGCCAGCAGTGAAATCTATGGGGAATATGAAAAACTGTTTTTT. The encoded protein is CASSEIYGEYEKLFF.

This clone was picked up a small number of times. This chain connects TRBV5-6 to TRBJ2-2; unclear D gene. This CDR3 has 13 residues. Germline values: CDR1 SGHDT, CDR2 YYEEEE. V lost 4 bases and J lost 4, with 8 bases in between. This CDR3 reads CASSLGPTGELFF. CDR3 bases: TGTGCCAGCAGCCTGGGCCCCACCGGGGAGCTGTTTTTT.

The V and J genes are TRBV7-9 and TRBJ1-5; D unclear. Germline V CDR1 and CDR2: SEHNR, FQNEAQ (reference sequence). This CDR3 contains 15 residues. V lost 0 bases, J lost 0 bases, and 6 bases lay in between. The CDR3 coding sequence is TGTGCCAGCAGCTTAGCGGCGGATAGCAATCAGCCCCAGCATTTT. Translation gives CASSLAADSNQPQHF.

This clone was seen a few times. The V call is TRBV18, the J call TRBJ2-5; D not certain. This CDR3 region has 12 residues. Per the germline V gene, CDR1 is KGHSH and CDR2 is LQKENI. V was pared by 6 bases and J by 5 bases, with 10 bases between. The DNA of the CDR3 is TGTGCCAGCTCCCCCGGTACGGAGACCCAGTACTTC. Amino acids: CASSPGTETQYF.

V is TRBV7-2 and J is TRBJ2-1, with D possibly matching TRBD1 (6 bases). The V and J ends lost 5 bases and 6 bases respectively, with 14 bases between them. Germline V gene sequence: CDR1 SGHTA, CDR2 FQGNSA. This CDR3 is 14 amino acids long. Written as DNA, the CDR3 is TGTGCCAGCAGCCTACAGGGTGGGACCAATGAGCAGTTCTTC. It specifies CASSLQGGTNEQFF. Based on the CDR3 plus reference TRBV7-2 and TRBJ2-1, the full variable domain is GAGVSQSPSNKVTEKGKDVELRCDPISGHTALYWYRQSLGQGLEFLIYFQGNSAPDKSGLPSDRFSAERTGGSVSTLTIQRTQQEDSAVYLCASSLQGGTNEQFFGPGTRLTVL.